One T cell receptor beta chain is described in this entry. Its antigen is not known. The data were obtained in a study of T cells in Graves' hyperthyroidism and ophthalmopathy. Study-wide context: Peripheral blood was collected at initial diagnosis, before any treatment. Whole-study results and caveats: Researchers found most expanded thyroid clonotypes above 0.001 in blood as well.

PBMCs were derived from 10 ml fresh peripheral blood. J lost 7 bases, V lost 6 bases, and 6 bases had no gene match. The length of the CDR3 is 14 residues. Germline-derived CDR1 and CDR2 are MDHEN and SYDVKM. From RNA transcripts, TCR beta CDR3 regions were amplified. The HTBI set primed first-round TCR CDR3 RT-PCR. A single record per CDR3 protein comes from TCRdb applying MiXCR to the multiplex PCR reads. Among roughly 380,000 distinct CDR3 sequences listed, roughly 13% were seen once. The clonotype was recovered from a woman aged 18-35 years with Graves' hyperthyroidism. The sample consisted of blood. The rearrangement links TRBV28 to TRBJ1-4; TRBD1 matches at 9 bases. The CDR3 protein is CASRGQGRFEKLFF. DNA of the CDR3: TGTGCCAGCAGAGGACAGGGGAGATTTGAAAAACTGTTTTTT.